Described below is a single T cell receptor beta chain sequence and its context. Antigen: not known. Generated by immunoSEQ multiplex PCR, the TCRdb table keeps only in-frame clones and is missing some. This sample has around 350,000 clones, with 92% found just once. These data come from a study of Ad26.COV2.S vaccination and SARS-CoV-2 variants. General study findings and limits: Measures of TCR breadth and depth may have fallen short of total T cell responses. Ad26.COV2.S recipients had broader spike-specific TCRs (P = 0.0014). Reportedly, spike-specific CD8+ and CD4+ T cell responses achieved substantial breadth once vaccination had taken place. Participants given vaccine showed non-spike TCR breadth similar to that of placebo recipients.

Sequenced here: peripheral blood, sampled after recovery from COVID-19. The TCR was taken from a human donor who had recovered from COVID-19.

CDR3 DNA sequence: TGTGCCAGCAGCCGGCCGGGACATGAAGGGGGGTCACCCCTCCACTTT. This codes for CASSRPGHEGGSPLHF. The V call is TRBV3-1 (or the pseudogene TRBV3-2), the J call TRBJ1-6; D perhaps matches TRBD1 (6 bases). Between the trimmed V and J ends, which lost 4 bases and 10 bases, there was a span of 20 bases. Germline V CDR1 and CDR2: LGHDT, YNNKEL (reference sequence). There are 16 residues in the CDR3.